The clone carrying this T cell receptor beta chain was counted ten times or more. V was clipped by 2 bases and J by 2 bases, with 11 bases between them. CDR1 and CDR2 (germline): SGHRS, YFSETQ. The CDR3 covers 14 residues. TCRdb's table, derived via immunoSEQ multiplex PCR, lists solely in-frame clones and lacks some. The repertoire includes about 360,000 clones, approximately 80% of them detected once, and over 0.95% sits in the top ten. This sample is drawn from a study of blood T cell repertoires in COVID-19. This sequence joins TRBV5-1 and TRBJ2-7; perhaps TRBD2 as D (5 bases). Sequences were obtained from peripheral blood. This sequence originates from a human donor with acute or convalescent COVID-19. The donor label of this sample is uncertain. DNA for the CDR3: TGCGCCAGCAGCTTAAGCGGCCTACCCTACGAGCAGTACTTC. It encodes CASSLSGLPYEQYF.